The next 22 T cell receptor beta chains were all read from a single sample in a study of cytomegalovirus exposure and HLA in healthy donors. Primers: 60 Vbeta forward and 13 Jbeta reverse. Clones were read by immunoSEQ multiplex PCR, and TCRdb kept only the in-frame ones, dropping some. The sample contains 55,000 to 70,000 clones, 70% to 90% of which appear only once. Sequenced material: PBMCs. All receptors derive from a woman in her 30s in good health and CMV-seronegative.

The CDR3 DNA is TGTGCCAGCTCACCCCGGGAGCGTGGCACAGATACGCAGTATTTT. Protein product: CASSPRERGTDTQYF. The chain is built from TRBV18 and TRBJ2-3, with a tentative D call TRBD2 (6 bases). The CDR3 contains 15 residues. Trimming stripped 3 bases from V and 1 base from J, with 11 bases between. Germline CDR1 is KGHSH and CDR2 is LQKENI.

This chain uses TRBV11-3 with TRBJ2-1; D is possibly TRBD2 (6 bases). The CDR3 length is 16 residues. The V gene's germline CDR1 is SGHNT and CDR2 YENEEA. V shed 1 base and J shed 0 bases, with 10 bases lying between them. This CDR3 reads CASSLVGTVSYNEQFF. The CDR3 DNA sequence: TGTGCCAGCAGCTTAGTGGGGACTGTCTCCTACAATGAGCAGTTCTTC. The full variable domain, its missing parts supplied by reference TRBV11-3 and TRBJ2-1, is EAGVVQSPRYKIIEKKQPVAFWCNPISGHNTLYWYLQNLGQGPELLIRYENEEAVDDSQLPKDRFSAERLKGVDSTLKIQPAELGDSAVYLCASSLVGTVSYNEQFFGPGTRLTVL.

There are a few counts of this clone. The chain couples TRBV5-1 to TRBJ2-3; 10 bases match TRBD2. Germline V gene sequence: CDR1 SGHRS, CDR2 YFSETQ. Trimming removed 7 bases from V and 5 bases from J; junction bases left unmatched: 4. CDR3 length: 13 residues. The CDR3 is CASHASGRDTQYF. The DNA of the CDR3 is TGCGCCAGCCATGCTAGCGGGAGAGATACGCAGTATTTT.

This clone was detected a few times. The chain carries TRBV7-8 and TRBJ1-2, with no clear D. V lost 4 bases and J 2 bases, leaving 11 bases between the germline ends. This CDR3 is built from 14 residues. From germline, CDR1 is SGHVS and CDR2 FQNEAQ. The CDR3 DNA sequence: TGTGCCAGCAGCTGGGCCCTCCCGAACTATGGCTACACCTTC. Its protein product is CASSWALPNYGYTF.

This clone appeared a few times. The chain is built from TRBV7-9 and TRBJ1-4; unclear D gene. CDR1 and CDR2 from the germline V gene are SEHNR and FQNEAQ (reference sequence). The CDR3 sequence is 16 residues long. V was shortened by 0 bases and J by 0 bases, with 8 bases between the two germline ends. CDR3: CASSLAGRATNEKLFF. The DNA of the CDR3 is TGTGCCAGCAGCTTAGCAGGGAGGGCAACTAATGAAAAACTGTTTTTT.

Comment on this clone: One end of the junction does not line up with germline, which may come from a read error. V gene TRBV2 combines with J gene TRBJ1-5; the match to TRBD1 covers 8 bases. Germline V lookup: CDR1 SNHLY, CDR2 FYNNEI. The CDR3 is 14 residues long. The CDR3 reads CASSQTGGNRPQHF. The DNA for the CDR3 is TGTGCCAGCAGCCAAACAGGGGGTAATCGGCCCCAGCATTTT.

This chain connects TRBV11-2 to TRBJ1-4, with 9 bases aligning to TRBD1. The length of the CDR3 is 14 residues. J gave up 8 bases and V 4 bases, and 5 bases lay outside the gene matches. Germline CDR1 reads SGHAT; CDR2 reads FQNNGV. Here the CDR3 DNA reads TGTGCCAGCAGCTCTGGACAGGGGAGGGAAAAACTGTTTTTT. As protein: CASSSGQGREKLFF.

CDR3 region: CASSESPEPAGVRGEQYF. The CDR3 DNA reads as TGTGCCAGCAGTGAATCCCCAGAACCAGCGGGAGTTCGAGGCGAGCAGTACTTC. The rearrangement links TRBV2 to TRBJ2-7; 8 nucleotides line up with TRBD2. This CDR3 has 18 amino acids. V lost 2 bases and J lost 6; bases outside the gene matches: 18. CDR1 SNHLY and CDR2 FYNNEI come from the germline V gene. Full variable domain (missing parts from reference TRBV2 and TRBJ2-7): EPEVTQTPSHQVTQMGQEVILRCVPISNHLYFYWYRQILGQKVEFLVSFYNNEISEKSEIFDDQFSVERPDGSNFTLKIRSTKLEDSAMYFCASSESPEPAGVRGEQYFGPGTRLTVT.

V usage is TRBV19 and J usage is TRBJ2-5; 7 nucleotides match TRBD1. J was trimmed by 4 bases and V by 6 bases; bases with no gene match: 8. The germline V gene encodes CDR1 LNHDA and CDR2 SQIVND (reference sequence). The CDR3 runs 14 residues. CDR3 DNA sequence: TGTGCCAGTAGCTCACAGGGGAACGGAGAGACCCAGTACTTC. As protein: CASSSQGNGETQYF.

This clone was found a few times. The chain joins TRBV7-9 to TRBJ1-5; D possibly corresponds to TRBD1 (5 bases). The V end was cut by 1 base, the J end by 3 bases, with 10 bases between. CDR3 length equals 15 residues. The germline V gene encodes CDR1 SEHNR and CDR2 FQNEAQ (reference sequence). CDR3 in amino acids: CASSLGGGTNQPQHF. In DNA, the CDR3 is TGTGCCAGCAGCTTAGGGGGAGGGACCAATCAGCCCCAGCATTTT. The full variable domain, in which reference TRBV7-9 and TRBJ1-5 provide the parts outside the CDR3, is DTGVSQNPRHKITKRGQNVTFRCDPISEHNRLYWYRQTLGQGPEFLTYFQNEAQLEKSRLLSDRFSAERPKGSFSTLEIQRTEQGDSAMYLCASSLGGGTNQPQHFGDGTRLSIL.

The rearrangement joins TRBV6-5 to TRBJ2-7; 8 nucleotides agree with TRBD1. Germline values: CDR1 MNHEY, CDR2 SVGAGI. The CDR3 is 16 amino acids. Trimming took 3 bases from V and 1 from J; bases not matched to a gene: 8. CDR3 protein: CASSYTGDRFSYEQYF. The DNA of the CDR3 is TGTGCCAGCAGTTATACAGGGGACAGGTTTTCCTACGAGCAGTACTTC.

The chain combines TRBV29-1 with TRBJ2-1; 8 bases fit TRBD1. The trim removed 4 bases at V and 5 bases at J, leaving 7 bases unmatched. There are 14 residues in the CDR3. Germline CDR1 is SQVTM and CDR2 is ANQGSEA. This chain's CDR3 is CSVGQGTDHNEQFF. The CDR3 DNA sequence: TGCAGCGTTGGACAGGGGACGGATCACAATGAGCAGTTCTTC.

This clone was found a few times. This chain joins TRBV12-5 and TRBJ2-7, with D perhaps matching TRBD1 (6 bases). The length of the CDR3 is 14 residues. The V gene lost 6 bases and the J gene lost 0 bases, with 12 bases spanning the gap. The V gene's germline CDR1 is LGHNT and CDR2 FRNRAP. CDR3 in amino acids: CASGGTSSSYEQYF. The DNA of the CDR3 is TGTGCTAGTGGGGGGACATCGAGCTCCTACGAGCAGTACTTC.

The rearrangement uses TRBV4-3 and TRBJ2-1; possibly TRBD1 for D (7 bases). CDR3 length equals 16 residues. The germline gives CDR1 LGHNA, CDR2 YSLEER. Trimming left V 2 bases short and J 6 bases short, with 17 bases between. DNA of the CDR3: TGCGCCAGCAGCCAAAGAGATTTGGAGGGGGCCAATGAGCAGTTCTTC. This gives the protein CASSQRDLEGANEQFF.

The chain has TRBV7-9 and TRBJ2-3, with TRBD2 matching over 12 bases. Trimming cost V 1 base and J 4 bases; bases outside gene matches: 9. The CDR3 runs to 18 residues. Looked up from germline, CDR1 is SEHNR and CDR2 is FQNEAQ (reference sequence). The CDR3 region is CASSLVIASGRAADTQYF. The DNA for the CDR3 is TGTGCCAGCAGCTTAGTCATCGCTAGCGGGAGGGCTGCAGATACGCAGTATTTT.

The rearrangement uses TRBV2 and TRBJ2-4, with TRBD2 matching over 7 bases. After removal of 5 bases from V and 8 bases from J, the junction contained 12 bases not matched to a gene. The CDR3 totals 15 residues. Germline V gene lookup returns CDR1 SNHLY and CDR2 FYNNEI. The CDR3 sequence is CASSTSGADVDIQYF. The CDR3 bases are TGTGCCAGCAGTACCAGCGGGGCGGATGTAGACATTCAGTACTTC.

The V call is TRBV4-1, the J call TRBJ2-7; TRBD1 might be the D (5 bases). Germline values: CDR1 MGHRA, CDR2 YSYEKL. This CDR3 region has 15 residues. Between the trimmed V and J ends, which lost 0 bases and 4 bases, there was a span of 13 bases. This CDR3 reads CASSQDGLGLYEQYF. The CDR3 DNA follows: TGCGCCAGCAGCCAAGACGGCTTGGGGCTGTACGAGCAGTACTTC.

The V gene is TRBV7-8, the J gene TRBJ2-5; 7 bases line up with TRBD2. V trimming: 3 bases; J trimming: 1 base; junction bases outside the gene matches: 2. The CDR3 sequence is 14 residues long. The germline V gene encodes CDR1 SGHVS and CDR2 FQNEAQ. CDR3: CASSLASGQETQYF. The CDR3, as DNA: TGTGCCAGCAGCTTGGCTAGCGGCCAAGAGACCCAGTACTTC. The full variable domain, its missing parts supplied by reference TRBV7-8 and TRBJ2-5, is GAGVSQSPRYKVAKRGQDVALRCDPISGHVSLFWYQQALGQGPEFLTYFQNEAQLDKSGLPSDRFFAERPEGSVSTLKIQRTQQEDSAVYLCASSLASGQETQYFGPGTRLLVL.

The gene calls are TRBV7-6 and TRBJ1-5; D call uncertain. The length of the CDR3 is 16 residues. Trimming stripped 1 base from V and 7 bases from J, with 17 bases between. Germline CDR1 SGHVS, CDR2 FNYEAQ. The CDR3 nucleotides read TGTGCCAGCAGCTTAGAAGATTCTGGTGTAAGCCAGCCCCAGCATTTT. Translation gives CASSLEDSGVSQPQHF.

The chain employs TRBV7-9 and TRBJ2-7; D is possibly TRBD1 (5 bases). The CDR3 has 13 amino acids. The germline V and J ends were trimmed by 4 bases and 1 base, with 8 bases remaining between them. Germline CDR1 SEHNR, CDR2 FQNEAQ (reference sequence). For the CDR3, the DNA is TGTGCCAGCAGCTCAAAGGGGTCCTACGAGCAGTACTTC. This codes for CASSSKGSYEQYF.

The chain uses TRBV9 and TRBJ2-2; 12 nucleotides align to TRBD1. J lost 6 bases, V lost 4 bases, and 7 bases had no gene match. The germline gives CDR1 SGDLS, CDR2 YYNGEE. The length of the CDR3 is 16 residues. The CDR3 DNA reads TGTGCCAGCAGCCCCGGGACAGGGGGCGTTGCCGGGGAGCTGTTTTTT. The encoded protein is CASSPGTGGVAGELFF.

The chain carries TRBV4-2 and TRBJ2-2; 14 bases are shared with TRBD2. The CDR3 is 17 residues long. CDR1 and CDR2 (germline): LGHNA, YNFKEQ. The ends lost 3 bases at V and 5 bases at J; junction bases unmatched: 5. The chain's CDR3 is CASSQGLAGVVTGELFF. The CDR3 DNA is TGTGCCAGCAGCCAGGGACTAGCGGGAGTAGTTACCGGGGAGCTGTTTTTT.